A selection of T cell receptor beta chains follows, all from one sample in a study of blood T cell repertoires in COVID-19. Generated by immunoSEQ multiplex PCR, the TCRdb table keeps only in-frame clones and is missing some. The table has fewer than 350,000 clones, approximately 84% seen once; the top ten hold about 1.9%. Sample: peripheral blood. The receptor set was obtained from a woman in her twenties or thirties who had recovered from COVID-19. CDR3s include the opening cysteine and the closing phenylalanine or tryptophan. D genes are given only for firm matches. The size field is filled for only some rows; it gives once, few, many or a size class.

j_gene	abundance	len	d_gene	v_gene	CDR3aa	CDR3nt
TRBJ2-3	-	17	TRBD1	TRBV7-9	CASSLGDRGGGTDTQYF	TGTGCCAGCAGCTTGGGGGACAGGGGTGGAGGCACAGATACGCAGTATTTT
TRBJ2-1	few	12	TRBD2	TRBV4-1	CASSYAGVEQFF	TGCGCCAGCAGTTACGCGGGAGTGGAGCAGTTCTTC
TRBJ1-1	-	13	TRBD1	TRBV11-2	CASSQYRGTEAFF	TGTGCCAGCAGCCAATACAGGGGCACTGAAGCTTTCTTT
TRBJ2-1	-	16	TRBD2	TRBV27	CASRDGGLAEYNEQFF	TGTGCCAGCAGAGACGGGGGACTAGCGGAATACAATGAGCAGTTCTTC
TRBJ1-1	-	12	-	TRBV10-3	CAIRTVNTEAFF	TGTGCCATCAGAACAGTGAACACTGAAGCTTTCTTT
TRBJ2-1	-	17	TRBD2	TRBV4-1	CASSQDLPGGTYNEQFF	TGCGCCAGCAGCCAAGATCTGCCGGGGGGAACATACAATGAGCAGTTCTTC
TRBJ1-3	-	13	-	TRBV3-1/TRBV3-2	CASSQVSGNTIYF	TGTGCCAGCAGCCAAGTCTCCGGAAACACCATATATTTT
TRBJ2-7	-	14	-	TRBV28	CASSVSGVSYEQYF	TGTGCCAGCAGTGTCTCGGGAGTCTCCTACGAGCAGTACTTC
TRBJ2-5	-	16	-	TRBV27	CASSSGGRVYQETQYF	TGTGCCAGCAGTTCAGGGGGGCGAGTTTATCAAGAGACCCAGTACTTC
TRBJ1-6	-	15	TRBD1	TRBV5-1	CASSPRQGRNSPLHF	TGCGCCAGCAGCCCTCGACAGGGAAGGAATTCACCCCTCCACTTT
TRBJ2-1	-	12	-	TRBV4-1	CASSSPAGEQFF	TGCGCCAGCAGCTCCCCTGCGGGTGAGCAGTTCTTC
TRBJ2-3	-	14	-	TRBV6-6	CATRRAQHTDTQYF	TGTGCCACCCGGAGGGCGCAACACACAGATACGCAGTATTTT
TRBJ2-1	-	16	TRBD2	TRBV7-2	CASSSIAGGHYNEQFF	TGTGCCAGCAGCTCCATAGCGGGGGGGCACTACAATGAGCAGTTCTTC
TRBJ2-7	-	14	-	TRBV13	CASSSGLYPFEQYF	TGTGCCAGCAGCTCGGGACTCTACCCATTCGAGCAGTACTTC
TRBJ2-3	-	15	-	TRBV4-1	CASSQGMISLSTQYF	TGCGCCAGCAGCCAAGGAATGATCTCGCTTAGCACGCAGTATTTT
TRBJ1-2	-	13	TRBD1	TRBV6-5	CASTTGGDYGYTF	TGTGCCAGCACCACAGGGGGCGACTATGGCTACACCTTC
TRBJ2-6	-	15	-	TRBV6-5	CASSQGSAGANVLTF	TGTGCCAGCAGTCAGGGTTCTGCTGGGGCCAACGTCCTGACTTTC
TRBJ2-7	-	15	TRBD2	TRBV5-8	CASSQRLAGGYEQYF	TGTGCCAGCAGCCAAAGACTAGCGGGAGGCTACGAGCAGTACTTC
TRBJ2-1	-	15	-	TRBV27	CASSLQGSSYNEQFF	TGTGCCAGCAGTTTACAGGGGAGCTCCTACAATGAGCAGTTCTTC
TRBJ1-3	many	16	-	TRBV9	CASSVEEARTGNTIYF	TGTGCCAGCAGCGTAGAAGAGGCTAGGACTGGAAACACCATATATTTT
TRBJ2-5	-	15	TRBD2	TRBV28	CASRLSGGARQTQYF	TGTGCCAGCAGGCTTAGCGGGGGGGCTCGGCAGACCCAGTACTTC
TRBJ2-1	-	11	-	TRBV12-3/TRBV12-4	CASGNQDEQFF	TGTGCCAGCGGTAACCAGGATGAGCAGTTCTTC
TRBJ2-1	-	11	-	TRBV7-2	CASSSPGEQFF	TGTGCCAGCAGCTCGCCGGGGGAGCAGTTCTTC
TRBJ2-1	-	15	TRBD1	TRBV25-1	CASSHGTGEYNEQFF	TGTGCCAGCAGTCACGGGACAGGGGAATACAATGAGCAGTTCTTC
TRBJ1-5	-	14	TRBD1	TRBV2	CASSDKGANQPQHF	TGTGCCAGCAGTGATAAGGGGGCTAATCAGCCCCAGCATTTT
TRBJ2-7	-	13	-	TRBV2	CASRSDSPYEQYF	TGTGCCAGCAGATCGGACAGTCCCTACGAGCAGTACTTC
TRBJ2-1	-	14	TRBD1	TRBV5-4	CASSPQGGSDEQFF	TGTGCCAGCAGTCCCCAAGGGGGCTCGGATGAGCAGTTCTTC
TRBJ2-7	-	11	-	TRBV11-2	CASSSASEQYF	TGTGCCAGCAGCTCTGCCAGCGAGCAGTACTTC
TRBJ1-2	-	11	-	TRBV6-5	CASYWASGYTF	TGTGCCAGCTATTGGGCCAGCGGCTACACCTTC
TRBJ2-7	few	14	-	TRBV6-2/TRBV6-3	CASSRRDITYEQYF	TGTGCCAGCAGCCGTCGGGACATTACCTACGAGCAGTACTTC
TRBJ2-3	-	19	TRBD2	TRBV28	CASSLWGHRGLAGGDTQYF	TGTGCCAGCAGTTTATGGGGCCACCGGGGACTAGCGGGAGGAGATACGCAGTATTTT
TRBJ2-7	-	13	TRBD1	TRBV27	CASRRQGSYEQYF	TGTGCCAGCAGGAGACAGGGGTCCTACGAGCAGTACTTC
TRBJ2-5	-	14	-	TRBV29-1	CSVEDRAYQETQYF	TGCAGCGTTGAAGACAGGGCCTACCAAGAGACCCAGTACTTC
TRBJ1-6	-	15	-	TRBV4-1	CASSQVLADNSPLHF	TGCGCCAGCAGCCAAGTATTAGCGGATAATTCACCCCTCCACTTT
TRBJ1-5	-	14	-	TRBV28	CASSYRVGDQPQHF	TGTGCCAGCAGTTACAGGGTTGGAGATCAGCCCCAGCATTTT
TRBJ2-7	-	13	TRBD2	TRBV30	CAWSLTSGESEYF	TGTGCCTGGAGTCTCACTAGCGGGGAATCAGAGTACTTC
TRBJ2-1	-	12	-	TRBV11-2	CASGGLENEQFF	TGTGCCAGCGGGGGACTGGAAAATGAGCAGTTCTTC
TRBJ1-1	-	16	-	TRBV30	CAWSDPLGHANTEAFF	TGTGCCTGGAGTGACCCCCTGGGACACGCTAACACTGAAGCTTTCTTT
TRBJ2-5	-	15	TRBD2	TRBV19	CASSIGLAAQETQYF	TGTGCCAGTAGTATAGGGCTAGCGGCCCAAGAGACCCAGTACTTC
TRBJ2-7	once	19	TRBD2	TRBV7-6	CASSLFGGGLAGGTYEQYF	TGTGCCAGCAGCTTATTTGGGGGCGGACTAGCGGGGGGAACCTACGAGCAGTACTTC
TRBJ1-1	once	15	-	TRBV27	CASSFGIGVNTEAFF	TGTGCCAGCAGTTTTGGGATCGGGGTGAACACTGAAGCTTTCTTT
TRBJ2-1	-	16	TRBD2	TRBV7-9	CASSLSSGGIYNEQFF	TGTGCCAGCAGCTTATCTAGCGGGGGGATATACAATGAGCAGTTCTTC
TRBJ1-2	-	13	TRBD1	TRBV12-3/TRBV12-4	CASRPFNRGNYTF	TGTGCCAGCAGGCCCTTCAACAGGGGAAACTACACCTTC
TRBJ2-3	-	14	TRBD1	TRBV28	CASSSDRERDTQYF	TGTGCCAGCAGTTCTGACAGGGAGAGGGATACGCAGTATTTT
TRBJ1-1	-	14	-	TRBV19	CASSIDRMRLEAFF	TGTGCCAGTAGTATAGATCGGATGCGACTTGAAGCTTTCTTT
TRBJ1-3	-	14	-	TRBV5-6	CASSFWASGNTIYF	TGTGCCAGCAGCTTTTGGGCCTCTGGAAACACCATATATTTT
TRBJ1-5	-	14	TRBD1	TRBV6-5	CASSRTGGNQPQHF	TGTGCCAGCAGCAGGACAGGGGGCAATCAGCCCCAGCATTTT
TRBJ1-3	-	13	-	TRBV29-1	CSVVRGMGNTIYF	TGCAGCGTTGTTCGAGGTATGGGAAACACCATATATTTT
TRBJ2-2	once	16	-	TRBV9	CASSVGVGGNTGELFF	TGTGCCAGCAGCGTAGGGGTGGGAGGGAACACCGGGGAGCTGTTTTTT